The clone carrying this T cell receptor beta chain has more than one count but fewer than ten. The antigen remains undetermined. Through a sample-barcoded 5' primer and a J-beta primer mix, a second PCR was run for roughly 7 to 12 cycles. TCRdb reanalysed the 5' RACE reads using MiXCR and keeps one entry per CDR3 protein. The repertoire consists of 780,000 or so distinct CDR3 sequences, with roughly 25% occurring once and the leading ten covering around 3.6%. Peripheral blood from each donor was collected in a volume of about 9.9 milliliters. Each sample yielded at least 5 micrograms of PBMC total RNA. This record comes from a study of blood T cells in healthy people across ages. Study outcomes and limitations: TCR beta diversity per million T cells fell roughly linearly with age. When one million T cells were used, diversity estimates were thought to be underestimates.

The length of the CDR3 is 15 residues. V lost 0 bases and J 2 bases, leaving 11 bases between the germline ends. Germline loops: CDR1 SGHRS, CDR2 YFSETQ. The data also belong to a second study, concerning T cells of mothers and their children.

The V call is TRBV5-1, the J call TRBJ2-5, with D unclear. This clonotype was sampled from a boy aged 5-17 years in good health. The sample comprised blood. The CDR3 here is CASSLAGYSQETQYF. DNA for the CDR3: TGCGCCAGCAGCTTGGCAGGCTACTCACAAGAGACCCAGTACTTC.